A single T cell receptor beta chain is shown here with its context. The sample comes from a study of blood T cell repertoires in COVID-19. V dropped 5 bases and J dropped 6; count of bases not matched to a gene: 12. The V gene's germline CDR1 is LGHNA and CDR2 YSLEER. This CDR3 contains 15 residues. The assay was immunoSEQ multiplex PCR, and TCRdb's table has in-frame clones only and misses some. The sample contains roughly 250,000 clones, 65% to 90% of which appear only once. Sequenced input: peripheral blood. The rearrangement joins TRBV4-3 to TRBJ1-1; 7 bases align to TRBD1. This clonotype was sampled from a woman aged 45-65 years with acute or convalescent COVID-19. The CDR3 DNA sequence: TGCGCCAGCAGCTTACGACCCGGGACAGACCCTGAAGCTTTCTTT. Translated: CASSLRPGTDPEAFF.